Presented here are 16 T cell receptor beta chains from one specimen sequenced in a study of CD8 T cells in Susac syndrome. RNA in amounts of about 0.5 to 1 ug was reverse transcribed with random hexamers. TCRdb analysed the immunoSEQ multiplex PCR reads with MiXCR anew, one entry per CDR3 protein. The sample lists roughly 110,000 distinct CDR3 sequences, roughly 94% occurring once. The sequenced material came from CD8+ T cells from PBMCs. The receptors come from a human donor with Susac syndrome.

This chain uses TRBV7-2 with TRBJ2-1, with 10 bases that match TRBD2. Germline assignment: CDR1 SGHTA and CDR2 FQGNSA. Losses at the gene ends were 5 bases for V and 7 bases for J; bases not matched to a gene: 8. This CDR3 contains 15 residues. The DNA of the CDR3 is TGTGCCAGCAGCCAAGGAGCGGGGGGGCTAAATGAGCAGTTCTTC. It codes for CASSQGAGGLNEQFF.

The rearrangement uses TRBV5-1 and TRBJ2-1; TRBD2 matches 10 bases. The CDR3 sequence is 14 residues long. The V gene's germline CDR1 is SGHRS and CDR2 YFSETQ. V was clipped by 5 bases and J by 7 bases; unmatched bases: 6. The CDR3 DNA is TGCGCCAGCAGGAGTAGCGGGGGGCAGAATGAGCAGTTCTTC. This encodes CASRSSGGQNEQFF.

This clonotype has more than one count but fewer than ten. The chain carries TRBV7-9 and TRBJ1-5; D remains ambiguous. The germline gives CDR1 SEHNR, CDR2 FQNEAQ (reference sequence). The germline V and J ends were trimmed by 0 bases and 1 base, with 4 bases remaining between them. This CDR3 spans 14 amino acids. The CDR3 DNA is TGTGCCAGCAGCTTAGCCCCAAGCAATCAGCCCCAGCATTTT. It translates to CASSLAPSNQPQHF.

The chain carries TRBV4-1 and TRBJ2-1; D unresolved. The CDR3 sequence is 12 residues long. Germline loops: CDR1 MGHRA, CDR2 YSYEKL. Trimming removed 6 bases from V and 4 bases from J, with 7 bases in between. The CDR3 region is CASRGSYNEQFF. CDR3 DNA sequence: TGCGCCAGCAGGGGTTCATACAATGAGCAGTTCTTC.

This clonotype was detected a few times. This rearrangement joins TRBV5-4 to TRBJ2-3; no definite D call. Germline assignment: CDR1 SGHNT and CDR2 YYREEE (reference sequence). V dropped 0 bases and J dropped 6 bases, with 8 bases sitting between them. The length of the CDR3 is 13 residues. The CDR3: CASSLDLSDTQYF. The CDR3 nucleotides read TGTGCCAGCAGCTTGGACTTATCGGATACGCAGTATTTT.

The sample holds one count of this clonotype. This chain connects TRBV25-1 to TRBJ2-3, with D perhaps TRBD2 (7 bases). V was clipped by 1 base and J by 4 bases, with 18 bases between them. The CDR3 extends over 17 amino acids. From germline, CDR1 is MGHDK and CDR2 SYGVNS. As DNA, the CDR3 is TGTGCCAGCAGTGAATGGGGGGCCCAGCGGGGCGCAGATACGCAGTATTTT. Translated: CASSEWGAQRGADTQYF.

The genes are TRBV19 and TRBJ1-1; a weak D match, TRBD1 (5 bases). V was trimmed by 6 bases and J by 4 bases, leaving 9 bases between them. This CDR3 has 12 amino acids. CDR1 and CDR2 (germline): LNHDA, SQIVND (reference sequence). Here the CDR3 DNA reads TGTGCCAGTAGAGGGGCAGCCACTGAAGCTTTCTTT. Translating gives CASRGAATEAFF.

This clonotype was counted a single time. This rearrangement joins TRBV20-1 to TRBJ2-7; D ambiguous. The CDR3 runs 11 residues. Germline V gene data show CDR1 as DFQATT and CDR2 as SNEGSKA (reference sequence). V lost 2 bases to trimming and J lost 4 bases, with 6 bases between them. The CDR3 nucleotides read TGCAGTGCTAGAAAAGTTTACGAGCAGTACTTC. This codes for CSARKVYEQYF.

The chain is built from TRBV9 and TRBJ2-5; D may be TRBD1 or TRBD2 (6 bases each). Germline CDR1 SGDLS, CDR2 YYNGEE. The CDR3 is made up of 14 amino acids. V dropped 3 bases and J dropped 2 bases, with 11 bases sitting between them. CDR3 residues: CASSGGGYQETQYF. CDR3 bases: TGTGCCAGCAGCGGAGGGGGGTATCAAGAGACCCAGTACTTC.

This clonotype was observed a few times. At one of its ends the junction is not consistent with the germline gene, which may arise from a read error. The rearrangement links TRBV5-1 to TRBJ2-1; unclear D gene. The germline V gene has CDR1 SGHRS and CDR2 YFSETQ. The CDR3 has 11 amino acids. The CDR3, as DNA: TGTGCCAGCAGTTTGAGTAATGAGCAGTTCTTC. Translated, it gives CASSLSNEQFF.

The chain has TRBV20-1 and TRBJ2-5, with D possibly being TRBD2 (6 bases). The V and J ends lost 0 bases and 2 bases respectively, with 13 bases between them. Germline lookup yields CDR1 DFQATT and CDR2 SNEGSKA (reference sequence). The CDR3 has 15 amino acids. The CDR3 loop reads CSARDGDSGQETQYF. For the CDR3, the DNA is TGCAGTGCTAGAGATGGGGACTCCGGACAAGAGACCCAGTACTTC.

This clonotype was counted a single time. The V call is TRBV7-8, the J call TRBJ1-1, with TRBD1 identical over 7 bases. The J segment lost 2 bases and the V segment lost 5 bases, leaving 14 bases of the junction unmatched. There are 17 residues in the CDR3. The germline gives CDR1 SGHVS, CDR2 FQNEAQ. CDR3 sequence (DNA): TGTGCCAGCAGCCCCTTAAGGGACAGCGTCCTCAACACTGAAGCTTTCTTT. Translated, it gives CASSPLRDSVLNTEAFF.

The CDR3 DNA reads TGTGCCAGCAGCTTAAACAGGGCCACCAATCAGCCCCAGCATTTT. Amino acid sequence: CASSLNRATNQPQHF. This chain uses TRBV7-2 with TRBJ1-5; possible D gene TRBD1, 6 bases. This CDR3 comprises 15 residues. With 2 bases removed from V and 3 bases from J, the gap between germline ends came to 11 bases. Germline V lookup: CDR1 SGHTA, CDR2 FQGNSA.

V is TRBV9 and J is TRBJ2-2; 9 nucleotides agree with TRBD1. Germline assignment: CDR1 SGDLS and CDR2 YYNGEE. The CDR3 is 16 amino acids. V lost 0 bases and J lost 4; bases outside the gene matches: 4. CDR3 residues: CASSVGGQGITGELFF. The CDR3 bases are TGTGCCAGCAGCGTAGGGGGACAGGGAATCACCGGGGAGCTGTTTTTT.

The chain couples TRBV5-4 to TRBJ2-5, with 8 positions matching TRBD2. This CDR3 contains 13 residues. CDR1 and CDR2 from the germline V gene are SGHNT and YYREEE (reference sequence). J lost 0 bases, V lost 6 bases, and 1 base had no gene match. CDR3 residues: CASKTSDQETQYF. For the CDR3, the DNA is TGTGCCAGCAAGACTAGCGACCAAGAGACCCAGTACTTC.

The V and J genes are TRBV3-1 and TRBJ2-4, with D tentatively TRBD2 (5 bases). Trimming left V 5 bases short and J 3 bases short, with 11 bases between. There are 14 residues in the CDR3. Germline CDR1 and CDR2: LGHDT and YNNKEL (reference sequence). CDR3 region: CASSFRGSKNIQYF. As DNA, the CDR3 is TGTGCCAGCAGCTTCCGGGGTAGCAAAAACATTCAGTACTTC. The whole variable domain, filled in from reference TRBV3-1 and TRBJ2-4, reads DTAVSQTPKYLVTQMGNDKSIKCEQNLGHDTMYWYKQDSKKFLKIMFSYNNKELIINETVPNRFSPKSPDKAHLNLHINSLELGDSAVYFCASSFRGSKNIQYFGAGTRLSVL.